What follows is one T cell receptor beta chain and its context. The antigen remains unidentified. V dropped 2 bases and J dropped 6 bases, with 17 bases sitting between them. Germline loops: CDR1 ENHRY, CDR2 SYGVKD. The CDR3 consists of 15 residues. This sample is part of a study of cytomegalovirus exposure and HLA in healthy donors. Study-wide findings and caveats: Available immune exposure information was restricted to CMV serostatus only. Investigators reported 150 to 200 TCR beta chains as tied to cytomegalovirus. Later on, a genetic analysis was performed. It linked a missense variant in DCLRE1C with V- and J-gene trimming of TCR beta.

The PCR made use of 60 Vbeta and 13 Jbeta primers. Produced via immunoSEQ multiplex PCR; TCRdb's table is partial and in-frame only. The repertoire holds over 100,000 clones, with about 72% as singletons. Nominally healthy donors provided the samples, though records likely missed some immune exposures. The chain recombines TRBV10-3 with TRBJ2-7; maybe TRBD1 (6 bases). Sequencing was carried out using PBMCs. This receptor was taken from a female donor in good health and CMV-seronegative. DNA for the CDR3: TGTGCCATCAGTGAGCAACAGGGTCGACTCTCCGAGCAGTACTTC. It is translated as CAISEQQGRLSEQYF.